A single sample is the source of the 20 T cell receptor beta chains below, sequenced in a study of T cell responses to AZD1222 COVID-19 vaccine. Some clones are missing from TCRdb's copy, which holds only in-frame ones; the method was immunoSEQ multiplex PCR. The sample records about 140,000 clones, 75% to 95% being singletons. The sample in question was peripheral blood, obtained on day 0 of AZD1222 vaccination. These receptor sequences come from an adult in good health.

The CDR3 here is CATSITSGWGGDTQYF. CDR3 DNA sequence: TGTGCCACCAGCATAACTAGTGGGTGGGGTGGAGATACGCAGTATTTT. The chain recombines TRBV15 with TRBJ2-3; D is possibly TRBD2 (5 bases). CDR1 and CDR2 (germline): LNHNV, YYDKDF (reference sequence). V shed 4 bases and J shed 5 bases, with 19 bases lying between them. This CDR3 has 16 amino acids.

J is TRBJ2-5 and V is TRBV4-1, with a possible D match to TRBD1 (6 bases). The CDR3 spans 13 residues. CDR1 and CDR2 from the germline V gene are MGHRA and YSYEKL. The germline V and J ends were trimmed by 1 base and 5 bases, with 8 bases remaining between them. CDR3 nucleotide sequence: TGCGCCAGCAGCCAAGTAACAGGGGAGACCCAGTACTTC. Its translation: CASSQVTGETQYF.

The chain uses TRBV15 and TRBJ1-4; 9 bases line up with TRBD1. Germline V gene data show CDR1 as LNHNV and CDR2 as YYDKDF (reference sequence). With V trimmed by 1 base and J by 6 bases, 3 bases remained unmatched. This CDR3 contains 15 residues. DNA of the CDR3: TGTGCCACCAGCAGAGGGGACAGGGCCCATGAAAAACTGTTTTTT. As protein: CATSRGDRAHEKLFF. The whole variable domain, remainder taken from reference TRBV15 and TRBJ1-4, is DAMVIQNPRYQVTQFGKPVTLSCSQTLNHNVMYWYQQKSSQAPKLLFHYYDKDFNNEADTPDNFQSRRPNTSFCFLDIRSPGLGDTAMYLCATSRGDRAHEKLFFGSGTQLSVL.

The rearrangement uses TRBV7-8 and TRBJ1-6; D not certain. The CDR3 contains 13 residues. The germline CDR1 and CDR2 sequences are SGHVS and FQNEAQ. The V gene lost 1 base and the J gene lost 9 bases, with 7 bases spanning the gap. CDR3 sequence: CASSLVIGSPLHF. For the CDR3, the DNA is TGTGCCAGCAGCTTAGTGATAGGTTCACCCCTCCACTTT. Full variable domain (rest looked up from reference TRBV7-8 and TRBJ1-6): GAGVSQSPRYKVAKRGQDVALRCDPISGHVSLFWYQQALGQGPEFLTYFQNEAQLDKSGLPSDRFFAERPEGSVSTLKIQRTQQEDSAVYLCASSLVIGSPLHFGNGTRLTVT.

The chain recombines TRBV29-1 with TRBJ2-7, with unresolved D. Trimming shortened V by 3 bases and J by 7 bases, and 10 bases separated the two germline ends. Germline CDR1 SQVTM, CDR2 ANQGSEA. CDR3 size: 11 residues. CDR3 sequence reads: CSVDRPLEQYF. Written as DNA, the CDR3 is TGCAGCGTTGACCGACCCCTGGAGCAGTACTTC.

The V gene is TRBV2, the J gene TRBJ2-1; D may be TRBD1 (6 bases). CDR1 SNHLY and CDR2 FYNNEI come from the germline V gene. V dropped 7 bases and J dropped 1 base, with 14 bases sitting between them. The CDR3 contains 15 residues. The CDR3 bases are TGTGCCAGCACAGACCGACAGGCGTCCTACAATGAGCAGTTCTTC. It yields the protein CASTDRQASYNEQFF.

V usage is TRBV6-2 or TRBV6-3 and J usage is TRBJ1-5, with TRBD1 identical over 7 bases. The trim removed 5 bases at V and 7 bases at J, leaving 8 bases unmatched. From germline, CDR1 is MNHEY and CDR2 SVGEGT. The CDR3 spans 14 residues. The DNA of the CDR3 is TGTGCCAGCAGTACCCGACAGGGAGGGCAGCCCCAGCATTTT. Protein: CASSTRQGGQPQHF.

To note about this clone: One end of the junction is discordant with germline, which a read error may explain. The J gene is TRBJ1-4, the V gene TRBV6-1; D unclear. This CDR3 comprises 14 residues. Germline V gene lookup returns CDR1 MNHNS and CDR2 SASEGT. CDR3 loop: CASSEEGPKEKLFF. The CDR3 nucleotides are TGTGCCAGCAGTGAAGAGGGTCCTAAGGAAAAACTGTTTTTT.

The CDR3 reads CASSQDWNTGELFF. In nucleotides, the CDR3 is TGTGCCAGCAGCCAAGATTGGAACACCGGGGAGCTGTTTTTT. The J gene is TRBJ2-2, the V gene TRBV14, with unresolved D. Trimming stripped 0 bases from V and 1 base from J, with 3 bases between. Germline V gene data show CDR1 as SGHDN and CDR2 as FVKESK. CDR3 length: 14 amino acids.

About this clone itself: This specimen includes other DNA sequences encoding the same CDR3. This chain links TRBV5-1 with TRBJ2-7; the D gene is possibly TRBD1 (6 bases). Germline-derived CDR1 and CDR2 are SGHRS and YFSETQ. V lost 0 bases and J 5 bases, leaving 9 bases between the germline ends. The CDR3 has 13 amino acids. The CDR3 protein is CASSLDRVNEQYF. In DNA form, the CDR3 reads TGCGCCAGCAGCTTGGACAGGGTTAACGAGCAGTACTTC.

V and J are TRBV12-3 or TRBV12-4 and TRBJ1-1; D is unclear. Trimming removed 5 bases at V and 6 bases at J, with 7 bases between. CDR3 length equals 11 residues. The chain's CDR3 is CASSRLAEAFF. The CDR3 bases are TGTGCCAGCAGTAGATTAGCTGAAGCTTTCTTT.

The CDR3 region is CASSLRLAGVRGNEQFF. For the CDR3, the DNA is TGTGCCAGCAGTTTAAGGCTAGCGGGAGTTAGGGGCAATGAGCAGTTCTTC. The chain combines TRBV27 with TRBJ2-1; 10 bases map to TRBD2. With V trimmed by 2 bases and J by 6 bases, 10 bases remained unmatched. The CDR3 length is 17 residues. The germline CDR1 and CDR2 sequences are MNHEY and SMNVEV (reference sequence).

The gene calls are TRBV12-3 or TRBV12-4 and TRBJ2-7; possibly TRBD1 or TRBD2 for D (5 bases each). V shed 3 bases and J shed 9 bases, with 9 bases lying between them. The CDR3 contains 11 residues. The CDR3 bases are TGTGCCAGCAGTTTGGGGGATGGGCAGTACTTC. It codes for CASSLGDGQYF.

Worth noting for this clone: The sample contains more than one DNA sequence encoding this CDR3. This rearrangement joins TRBV27 to TRBJ2-1; possible D gene TRBD2, 6 bases. CDR1 is MNHEY, CDR2 SMNVEV, per germline (reference sequence). The V and J ends lost 6 bases and 7 bases respectively, with 10 bases between them. CDR3 size: 12 residues. As DNA, the CDR3 is TGTGCCAGCAGCGGGAGTGGTAATGAGCAGTTCTTC. Amino acids: CASSGSGNEQFF.

This rearrangement joins TRBV7-9 to TRBJ1-2; D uncertain. V gave up 4 bases and J gave up 8 bases, with 14 bases separating them. Germline V lookup: CDR1 SEHNR, CDR2 FQNEAQ (reference sequence). CDR3 length equals 13 residues. Written as DNA, the CDR3 is TGTGCCAGCAGCTCAAGTTACGGGGAAGGCTACACCTTC. It specifies CASSSSYGEGYTF. The variable domain in full, with the rest retrieved from reference TRBV7-9 and TRBJ1-2, is DTGVSQNPRHKITKRGQNVTFRCDPISEHNRLYWYRQTLGQGPEFLTYFQNEAQLEKSRLLSDRFSAERPKGSFSTLEIQRTEQGDSAMYLCASSSSYGEGYTFGSGTRLTVV.

This chain joins TRBV1 and TRBJ1-1; the table calls TRBD1, which could not be checked here. TRBV1 is designated a pseudogene. CDR3 size: 16 residues. CDR3 protein: CTSSQKGQIRNTEAFF. CDR3 DNA: TGCACCAGCTCCCAGAAGGGACAGATAAGGAACACTGAAGCTTTCTTT.

CDR3: CASSDRLASYNEQFF. CDR3 DNA sequence: TGTGCCAGCAGCGATAGACTAGCCTCCTACAATGAGCAGTTCTTC. The V gene is TRBV9, the J gene TRBJ2-1; TRBD2 matches at 7 bases. V trimming: 3 bases; J trimming: 0 bases; junction bases outside the gene matches: 3. In germline, CDR1 is SGDLS, CDR2 YYNGEE. The CDR3 has 15 amino acids.

The rearrangement joins TRBV7-3 to TRBJ2-3; D might be TRBD2 (5 bases). Trimming took off 5 bases at V and 8 bases at J, with 14 bases between the two ends. Germline V gives CDR1 SGHTA, CDR2 FQGTGA. The CDR3 is 13 residues long. CDR3 nucleotide sequence: TGTGCCAGCAGCCATGACCCTGGAGGTACGCAGTATTTT. Amino acids: CASSHDPGGTQYF.

The chain carries TRBV19 and TRBJ2-3; 9 nucleotides align to TRBD2. Germline loops: CDR1 LNHDA, CDR2 SQIVND (reference sequence). The CDR3 length is 14 residues. J was trimmed by 4 bases and V by 10 bases; bases with no gene match: 9. For the CDR3, the DNA is TGTGCCACCATGCGGGGGGGCCTGGCAGATACGCAGTATTTT. Protein: CATMRGGLADTQYF.

J is TRBJ1-2 and V is TRBV18, with D perhaps matching TRBD1 (6 bases). This CDR3 is built from 18 residues. CDR1 is KGHSH, CDR2 LQKENI, per germline. The V end lost 1 base, the J end lost 4 bases, and 22 bases lay between the germline ends. CDR3 nucleotides: TGTGCCAGCTCACCACTTGCGGGGGCCCCCCGGAAGGGCTATGGCTACACCTTC. This sequence encodes CASSPLAGAPRKGYGYTF.